The 23 T cell receptor beta chains in this list originate from one sample, sequenced in a study of long-term antiretroviral therapy in people with HIV. With survey level as its setting, the immunoSEQ assay was v3.0. TCRdb keeps only in-frame clones here, not all; method: immunoSEQ multiplex PCR. The sample contains about 32,000 clones, 95% to 98% of which appear only once. The sample here was unsorted PBMCs, taken 7.6 years after starting antiretroviral therapy. These receptors all come from a man aged 25-45 years with HIV.

CDR3 in amino acids: CASSQEGMSTTGELFF. The CDR3 DNA reads as TGTGCCAGCAGCCAAGAAGGGATGTCGACCACCGGGGAGCTGTTTTTT. The V gene is TRBV4-2, the J gene TRBJ2-2; no firm D call. CDR1 and CDR2 (germline): LGHNA, YNFKEQ. Trimming pared 0 bases from V and 4 bases from J, leaving 12 bases between. This CDR3 has 16 residues.

The chain's CDR3 is CASSLDQAGANVLTF. The CDR3 coding sequence is TGTGCCAGCAGCTTAGATCAGGCTGGGGCCAACGTCCTGACTTTC. V and J are TRBV7-2 and TRBJ2-6, with D unresolved. The V end was cut by 1 base, the J end by 2 bases, with 6 bases between. This CDR3 has 15 amino acids. The germline gives CDR1 SGHTA, CDR2 FQGNSA.

CDR3 nucleotide sequence: TGCGCCAGCAGCCCGGGAGGGGTGCCCGACTCTGGAAACACCATATATTTT. Translated, it gives CASSPGGVPDSGNTIYF. The chain recombines TRBV4-1 with TRBJ1-3; possibly TRBD1 for D (5 bases). Germline CDR1 is MGHRA and CDR2 is YSYEKL. This CDR3 region has 17 residues. V lost 4 bases and J lost 0, with 16 bases in between.

This clone occurred once. V is TRBV19 and J is TRBJ1-5; D gene unclear. The CDR3 length is 13 residues. V gave up 7 bases and J gave up 6 bases, with 13 bases separating them. Germline CDR1 and CDR2: LNHDA and SQIVND (reference sequence). The CDR3 protein is CASNPSVGQPQHF. CDR3 DNA sequence: TGTGCCAGTAACCCCTCGGTGGGTCAGCCCCAGCATTTT.

The count of this clone is one. The V gene is TRBV2, the J gene TRBJ2-5; 11 positions agree with TRBD2. Germline CDR1 reads SNHLY; CDR2 reads FYNNEI. The CDR3 runs to 16 residues. Losses at the gene ends were 5 bases for V and 2 bases for J; bases not matched to a gene: 7. The DNA for the CDR3 is TGTGCCAGCAGTTTACTAGCGGGAGTAGGGCAAGAGACCCAGTACTTC. This translates into CASSLLAGVGQETQYF.

CDR3 residues: CASSRWDGADATGELFF. The CDR3 DNA reads as TGCGCCAGCAGCCGATGGGACGGGGCGGATGCGACCGGGGAGCTGTTTTTT. The chain couples TRBV4-3 to TRBJ2-2; D tentatively fits TRBD1 or TRBD2 (5 bases each). Germline V gene lookup returns CDR1 LGHNA and CDR2 YSLEER. Trimming took 4 bases from V and 5 from J, leaving 20 bases between them. The CDR3 runs 17 residues.

This clone was detected once. This chain joins TRBV5-5 and TRBJ1-6; possible D gene TRBD1, 5 bases. The CDR3 totals 14 residues. Germline V gene sequence: CDR1 SGHKS, CDR2 YYEKEE (reference sequence). V lost 1 base, J lost 10 bases, and 12 bases lay in between. In DNA form, the CDR3 reads TGTGCCAGCAGCTTGTTCAGGGAAGGATCACCCCTCCACTTT. This codes for CASSLFREGSPLHF.

The V and J genes are TRBV5-1 and TRBJ1-1; 8 bases fit TRBD1. The CDR3 sequence is 15 residues long. Trimming took 3 bases from V and 1 from J; bases not matched to a gene: 5. Germline V gives CDR1 SGHRS, CDR2 YFSETQ. In nucleotides, the CDR3 is TGCGCCAGCAGCTCTCGGACAGGGTCGAACACTGAAGCTTTCTTT. This translates into CASSSRTGSNTEAFF.

The gene calls are TRBV19 and TRBJ1-1; no definite D call. Germline CDR1 reads LNHDA; CDR2 reads SQIVND (reference sequence). Trimming stripped 8 bases from V and 6 bases from J, with 13 bases between. The CDR3 covers 12 residues. The CDR3 nucleotides read TGTGCCAGTGTAAGGTACGGCGCTGAAGCTTTCTTT. This gives the protein CASVRYGAEAFF. Supplemented by reference TRBV19 and TRBJ1-1, the full variable domain reads DGGITQSPKYLFRKEGQNVTLSCEQNLNHDAMYWYRQDPGQGLRLIYYSQIVNDFQKGDIAEGYSVSREKKESFPLTVTSAQKNPTAFYLCASVRYGAEAFFGQGTRLTVV.

This clone appeared once. The chain has TRBV7-9 and TRBJ2-2; maybe TRBD1 (5 bases). There are 15 residues in the CDR3. The germline V gene encodes CDR1 SEHNR and CDR2 FQNEAQ (reference sequence). V was clipped by 1 base and J by 1 base, with 7 bases between them. CDR3 in amino acids: CASSLGQGNTGELFF. CDR3 in DNA: TGTGCCAGCAGCTTAGGGCAGGGGAACACCGGGGAGCTGTTTTTT. The full variable domain, its missing parts supplied by reference TRBV7-9 and TRBJ2-2, is DTGVSQNPRHKITKRGQNVTFRCDPISEHNRLYWYRQTLGQGPEFLTYFQNEAQLEKSRLLSDRFSAERPKGSFSTLEIQRTEQGDSAMYLCASSLGQGNTGELFFGEGSRLTVL.

The V gene is TRBV6-6, the J gene TRBJ2-5, with TRBD2 as a possible D gene (6 bases). Germline V gene data show CDR1 as MNHNY and CDR2 as SVGAGI (reference sequence). V was shortened by 0 bases and J by 3 bases, with 8 bases between the two germline ends. The CDR3 runs 14 residues. CDR3 DNA sequence: TGTGCCAGCAGTTACTCGACTAGTAAAGAGACCCAGTACTTC. Its protein product is CASSYSTSKETQYF.

V and J are TRBV7-9 and TRBJ1-4, with 8 bases lining up with TRBD1. Trimming cost V 5 bases and J 8 bases; bases outside gene matches: 7. Germline CDR1 SEHNR, CDR2 FQNEAQ (reference sequence). The CDR3 spans 14 residues. The CDR3 nucleotides are TGTGCCAGCAGCCCGACAGGGGAAGGAGAAAAACTGTTTTTT. It is translated as CASSPTGEGEKLFF.

DNA of the CDR3: TGCGCCAGCAGCCAAGATACTGGGGATAGCACAGATACGCAGTATTTT. It yields the protein CASSQDTGDSTDTQYF. The V gene is TRBV4-3, the J gene TRBJ2-3; no clear D. V gave up 0 bases and J gave up 0 bases, with 10 bases separating them. The germline V gene encodes CDR1 LGHNA and CDR2 YSLEER. This CDR3 has 16 residues.

V and J are TRBV29-1 and TRBJ1-1; the D gene is possibly TRBD1 (6 bases). The CDR3 has 16 amino acids. Trimming shortened V by 4 bases and J by 4 bases, and 22 bases separated the two germline ends. CDR1 SQVTM and CDR2 ANQGSEA come from the germline V gene. The CDR3 reads CSVGETGGSLGTEAFF. CDR3 nucleotide sequence: TGCAGCGTTGGGGAGACAGGTGGGAGTTTGGGCACTGAAGCTTTCTTT.

The chain carries TRBV30 and TRBJ1-1; 11 bases fit TRBD1. CDR3 length: 13 residues. After removal of 4 bases from V and 5 bases from J, the junction contained 3 bases not matched to a gene. CDR1 is GTSNPN and CDR2 is SVGIG in the germline V gene (reference sequence). CDR3 loop: CAWTGQGGTEAFF. DNA of the CDR3: TGTGCCTGGACGGGACAGGGGGGGACTGAAGCTTTCTTT. Based on the CDR3 plus reference TRBV30 and TRBJ1-1, the full variable domain is SQTIHQWPATLVQPVGSPLSLECTVEGTSNPNLYWYRQAAGRGLQLLFYSVGIGQISSEVPQNLSASRPQDRQFILSSKKLLLSDSGFYLCAWTGQGGTEAFFGQGTRLTVV.

V usage is TRBV5-6 and J usage is TRBJ2-2, with a possible D match to TRBD2 (6 bases). Germline CDR1 is SGHDT and CDR2 is YYEEEE. V lost 5 bases, J lost 7 bases, and 18 bases lay in between. The CDR3 consists of 15 residues. CDR3 in DNA: TGTGCCAGCAGACTACAGACCACGGGGGACGGGGAGCTGTTTTTT. Amino acid sequence: CASRLQTTGDGELFF.

This clone was counted once. V is TRBV19 and J is TRBJ1-5; D is unresolved. The CDR3 extends over 18 amino acids. Per germline, CDR1 LNHDA and CDR2 SQIVND (reference sequence). Trimming stripped 0 bases from V and 2 bases from J, with 17 bases between. The DNA of the CDR3 is TGTGCCAGTAGTATAGATAGGCCAGCTCTTGAGGGCAATCAGCCCCAGCATTTT. This sequence encodes CASSIDRPALEGNQPQHF.

The chain's CDR3 is CASDGNTIYF. Here the CDR3 DNA reads TGTGCCAGCGATGGAAACACCATATATTTT. The gene calls are TRBV7-9 and TRBJ1-3; unclear D gene. Germline-derived CDR1 and CDR2 are SEHNR and FQNEAQ (reference sequence). The CDR3 runs to 10 residues. Trimming cost V 8 bases and J 3 bases, with 2 bases left between them.

The J gene is TRBJ2-1, the V gene TRBV5-1, with 11 bases lining up with TRBD2. Germline V gene lookup returns CDR1 SGHRS and CDR2 YFSETQ. This CDR3 is built from 14 residues. V dropped 8 bases and J dropped 10; count of bases not matched to a gene: 11. CDR3 coding DNA: TGCGCCAGTAGCGGGGGGGCGCCCCACGGCGAGCAGTTCTTC. Encoded protein: CASSGGAPHGEQFF.

The J gene is TRBJ2-7, the V gene TRBV27, with D unresolved. The CDR3 has 14 amino acids. In germline, CDR1 is MNHEY, CDR2 SMNVEV (reference sequence). V lost 1 base to trimming and J lost 5 bases, with 12 bases between them. CDR3 loop: CASSLFPTRNEQYF. CDR3 coding DNA: TGTGCCAGCAGTTTATTCCCCACAAGAAACGAGCAGTACTTC.

The gene calls are TRBV19 and TRBJ2-7; 7 nucleotides align to TRBD2. With 1 base clipped from V and 2 bases from J, the junction kept 2 bases outside the gene matches. Germline loops: CDR1 LNHDA, CDR2 SQIVND (reference sequence). This CDR3 contains 14 residues. This CDR3 reads CASSIGEGTYEQYF. CDR3 DNA sequence: TGTGCCAGTAGTATAGGGGAGGGGACCTACGAGCAGTACTTC.

This clone is a singleton in its sample. The rearrangement joins TRBV27 to TRBJ1-2; a weak D match, TRBD1 (5 bases). Germline V gene lookup returns CDR1 MNHEY and CDR2 SMNVEV (reference sequence). The V end was cut by 8 bases, the J end by 6 bases, with 16 bases between. This CDR3 region has 13 residues. The CDR3 here is CASGYRLGDGYTF. The CDR3 DNA sequence: TGTGCCAGCGGATACAGGCTGGGGGATGGCTACACCTTC.

The chain employs TRBV5-1 and TRBJ2-5; perhaps TRBD2 as D (6 bases). V was pared by 2 bases and J by 3 bases, with 11 bases between. Germline V lookup: CDR1 SGHRS, CDR2 YFSETQ. CDR3 length: 14 amino acids. CDR3 region: CASSLLTGEETQYF. In DNA, the CDR3 is TGCGCCAGCAGCTTACTCACGGGAGAAGAGACCCAGTACTTC. Filled out from reference TRBV5-1 and TRBJ2-5, the complete variable domain reads KAGVTQTPRYLIKTRGQQVTLSCSPISGHRSVSWYQQTPGQGLQFLFEYFSETQRNKGNFPGRFSGRQFSNSRSEMNVSTLELGDSALYLCASSLLTGEETQYFGPGTRLLVL.